The rows below give T cell receptor beta chains drawn from one sample of a study of T-cell memory formation after mild COVID-19. MiXCR, run by TCRdb on the 5' RACE reads, gives a single entry per CDR3 protein. This sample has over 350,000 distinct CDR3 sequences, with 15% to 20% found just once. Sequenced material: PBMCs or a T cell subset sorted from them (not recorded which). These receptors all stem from a man younger than 35 who had mild COVID-19 (a few samples of this study predate the infection). Cell type and time point are not known. CDR3s include the opening cysteine and the closing phenylalanine or tryptophan. A D gene is named only where the DNA matches it firmly. Not every row has a clone size; where given, it reads once, few, many or a size class.

j_call d_call v_call clone_size cdr3_nt cdr3_aa
TRBJ2-7 TRBD1 TRBV12-3/TRBV12-4 few TGTGCCAGCAGTTTAGCCGGACAGGCCTACGAGCAGTACTTC CASSLAGQAYEQYF
TRBJ1-1 TRBD1 TRBV5-6 many TGTGCCAGCAGCTTGGTCGGGACAGGGGGCGCGGAGGCTTTCTTT CASSLVGTGGAEAFF
TRBJ2-6 NA TRBV7-9 NA TGTGCCAGCAGCTTAGCCGGGCATGCCGCCTCTGGGGCCAACGTCCTGACTTTC CASSLAGHAASGANVLTF
TRBJ2-3 NA TRBV6-5 NA TGTGCCAGCAGTTACGGGCAACAGTCGGGTACGCAGTATTTT CASSYGQQSGTQYF
TRBJ2-1 TRBD2 TRBV7-9 few TGTGCCAGCAGCACTAGCGGGGGGACTTCCAATGAGCAGTTCTTC CASSTSGGTSNEQFF
TRBJ2-1 TRBD1 TRBV5-1 many TGTGCCAGCTCACTGGGACAGAGCTCCTACAATGAGCAGTTCTTC CASSLGQSSYNEQFF
TRBJ2-5 TRBD2 TRBV9 many TGTGCCAGCAGCGTAAGGTCTGCGGGGGGCCGGGAGACCCAGTACTTC CASSVRSAGGRETQYF
TRBJ1-5 NA TRBV6-2/TRBV6-3 few TGTGCCAGCAGTGGCTATAGCAATCAGCCCCAGCATTTT CASSGYSNQPQHF
TRBJ2-5 NA TRBV15 few TGTGCCACCAGCAGAGATCGACCCCGAGTAGACACCCCGGGGGAGACCCAGTACTTC CATSRDRPRVDTPGETQYF
TRBJ1-1 NA TRBV4-2 NA TGTGCCAGCAGCCAAAAAGGTGGGGGAACTGAAGCTTTCTTT CASSQKGGGTEAFF
TRBJ2-1 TRBD2 TRBV6-2/TRBV6-3 few TGTGCCAGCAGTTCAAGCGGGGATTCATACAATGAGCAGTTCTTC CASSSSGDSYNEQFF
TRBJ1-5 NA TRBV18 few TGTGCCAGCTCTACCACGGAGGTGGTCGGCAATCAGCCCCAGCATTTT CASSTTEVVGNQPQHF
TRBJ2-3 NA TRBV12-3/TRBV12-4 NA TGTGCCAGCAGTTTTTCTGCGGGGGCTTGGACAGATACGCAGTATTTT CASSFSAGAWTDTQYF
TRBJ2-4 NA TRBV5-6 NA TGTGCCAGCAGCTTGCAGGGAGTAAACATTCAGTACTTC CASSLQGVNIQYF
TRBJ1-2 NA TRBV24-1 once TGTGCCACCAGTGATTACCTTGGCTACACCTTC CATSDYLGYTF
TRBJ1-1 NA TRBV29-1 few TGCAGCGTAGGGACGTGGGGGATGAACACTGAAGCTTTCTTT CSVGTWGMNTEAFF
TRBJ2-1 NA TRBV12-3/TRBV12-4 NA TGTGCCAGCAGTTTCCTAAAGGATGAGCAGTTCTTC CASSFLKDEQFF
TRBJ2-5 NA TRBV4-2 NA TGTGCCAGCAGCCAAGATCGGACGGGGACCCAGTACTTC CASSQDRTGTQYF
TRBJ2-2 NA TRBV6-6 NA TGTGCCAGCAGTAACGGTGGGCCTGACACCGGGGAGCTGTTTTTT CASSNGGPDTGELFF
TRBJ2-2 NA TRBV28 NA TGTGCCAGCAGTTTTGGACCCAGGACCGGGGAGCTGTTTTTT CASSFGPRTGELFF
TRBJ2-1 TRBD2 TRBV12-3/TRBV12-4 many TGTGCCAGCAGTTTGCAAGCGGGGGGGCCCCATGAGCAGTTCTTC CASSLQAGGPHEQFF
TRBJ2-3 TRBD2 TRBV12-3/TRBV12-4 NA TGTGCCAGCAGTCTCCCCAGTCTACACTCGCGGGGGGGCCCAGATACGCAGTATTTT CASSLPSLHSRGGPDTQYF
TRBJ1-2 TRBD1 TRBV6-5 NA TGTGCCAGCACCACGGGGACAGTAGGGTATGGCTACACCTTC CASTTGTVGYGYTF
TRBJ2-1 NA TRBV29-1 few TGCAGCGTCGCAGGGGCGAGCTCCTACAATGAGCAGTTCTTC CSVAGASSYNEQFF
TRBJ2-5 NA TRBV10-3 NA TGTGCCGTAGCGACGGAAGAGACCCAGTACTTC CAVATEETQYF
TRBJ1-4 NA TRBV7-2 many TGTGCCAGCAGCCGAGGACAGACTAAACATGAAAAACTGTTTTTT CASSRGQTKHEKLFF
TRBJ2-3 TRBD2 TRBV5-1 once TGCGCCAGCAGTAAGCGGGAAGGAGAGACAGATACGCAGTATTTT CASSKREGETDTQYF